A selection of T cell receptor beta chains follows, all from one sample in a study of shared clonotypes between healthy human individuals. The repertoire was sequenced with immunoSEQ multiplex PCR; TCRdb's copy has only in-frame clones and lacks some. The repertoire holds roughly 2.5 million clones, with over 85% as singletons. The sample consisted of naive CD4+ T cells sorted from blood. The receptors shown here come from a man aged 18 to 35 in good health. Each CDR3 is given with its conserved first and last residue. The D gene is left open where the match is weak. Clone size is given for some rows only: seen once, a few or many times, or a class if the clone is expanded.

J: TRBJ1-1
size: NA
D: NA
V: TRBV4-1
DNA: TGCGCCAGCAGCCAAGATCGGGGGGACACTGAAGCTTTCTTT
CDR3: CASSQDRGDTEAFF

J: TRBJ1-6
size: NA
D: TRBD1
V: TRBV7-9
DNA: TGTGCCACCAGGGGGAGCTCCTATAATTCACCCCTCCACTTT
CDR3: CATRGSSYNSPLHF

J: TRBJ1-4
size: NA
D: NA
V: TRBV10-3
DNA: TGTGCCATCAGTGCATCAACTAATGAAAAACTGTTTTTT
CDR3: CAISASTNEKLFF

J: TRBJ2-1
size: NA
D: NA
V: TRBV4-1
DNA: TGCGCCAGCAGTCCGGTGGGGGTTAATGAGCAGTTCTTC
CDR3: CASSPVGVNEQFF

J: TRBJ2-3
size: NA
D: NA
V: TRBV28
DNA: TGTGCCAGCGGAACACAGGGTACGGGGACAGATACGCAGTATTTT
CDR3: CASGTQGTGTDTQYF

J: TRBJ1-4
size: NA
D: TRBD1
V: TRBV18
DNA: TGTGCCAGCTCTGAACAGGGGAGGGGAGAAAAACTGTTTTTT
CDR3: CASSEQGRGEKLFF

J: TRBJ2-7
size: NA
D: TRBD1
V: TRBV30
DNA: TGTGCCTGGAGTGGGACAGGGGTCCACGAGCAGTACTTC
CDR3: CAWSGTGVHEQYF

J: TRBJ2-5
size: NA
D: NA
V: TRBV6-5
DNA: TGTGCCAGCAGACCCGGTGCCCGCGAGACCCAGTACTTC
CDR3: CASRPGARETQYF

J: TRBJ2-3
size: NA
D: NA
V: TRBV29-1
DNA: TGCAGCGTTGGAGGTCCGGGTCAGGGATATGGAGCAGATACGCAGTATTTT
CDR3: CSVGGPGQGYGADTQYF

J: TRBJ2-7
size: NA
D: TRBD1
V: TRBV5-4
DNA: TGTGCCAGCAGCTTGGCACAGGGGGCTTCTTTCGAGCAGTACTTC
CDR3: CASSLAQGASFEQYF

J: TRBJ2-7
size: NA
D: TRBD1
V: TRBV11-1
DNA: TGTGCCAGCAGCTTAGGGGACAGGGGGTCCAGCTCCTACGAGCAGTACTTC
CDR3: CASSLGDRGSSSYEQYF

J: TRBJ1-1
size: NA
D: NA
V: TRBV6-9
DNA: TGTGCCAGCACCCTACAGGACCCCACTGAAGCTTTCTTT
CDR3: CASTLQDPTEAFF

J: TRBJ1-6
size: NA
D: TRBD1
V: TRBV2
DNA: TGTGCCAGCAGTGGGTGGGACAGTTTCGTCCTCCACTTT
CDR3: CASSGWDSFVLHF

J: TRBJ2-4
size: NA
D: TRBD2
V: TRBV7-2
DNA: TGTGCCAGCAGCTTATACGGGGGAGGGATTTCCAAAAACATTCAGTACTTC
CDR3: CASSLYGGGISKNIQYF

J: TRBJ2-2
size: NA
D: TRBD2
V: TRBV5-1
DNA: TGCGCCAGCAGCTTAGGACTAGCGGGGTTCACCGGGGAGCTGTTTTTT
CDR3: CASSLGLAGFTGELFF

J: TRBJ2-5
size: NA
D: NA
V: TRBV15
DNA: TGTGCCACCAGCAGAGAAAAGGGGTTGGGTGGTGAGACCCAGTACTTC
CDR3: CATSREKGLGGETQYF

J: TRBJ2-5
size: NA
D: NA
V: TRBV5-5
DNA: TGTGCCAGCAGCTTGGACAGCCCGTCTTCCCAGTACTTC
CDR3: CASSLDSPSSQYF

J: TRBJ2-3
size: NA
D: NA
V: TRBV25-1
DNA: TGTGCCAGCGGATCTCTGAGTACGAATACGCAGTATTTT
CDR3: CASGSLSTNTQYF

J: TRBJ2-1
size: NA
D: TRBD1
V: TRBV9
DNA: TGTGCCAGCAGCGTAGTGGCTAGCCCAGGGGGCAATGAGCAGTTCTTC
CDR3: CASSVVASPGGNEQFF

J: TRBJ1-6
size: once
D: NA
V: TRBV6-6
DNA: TGTGCCAGCAGTTACTCGATGGGGGATAATTCACCCCTCCACTTT
CDR3: CASSYSMGDNSPLHF

J: TRBJ2-2
size: NA
D: TRBD2
V: TRBV9
DNA: TGTGCCAGCAGCGTAGCCCGGGGGGCCGGGGAGCTGTTTTTT
CDR3: CASSVARGAGELFF

J: TRBJ2-6
size: NA
D: NA
V: TRBV28
DNA: TGTGCCAGCAGTTTCTTACAGGCTTCTGGGGCCAACGTCCTGACTTTC
CDR3: CASSFLQASGANVLTF

J: TRBJ1-6
size: NA
D: NA
V: TRBV4-1
DNA: TGCGCCAGCAGCCAAGCGGGACTCGGGGGTTCACCCCTCCACTTT
CDR3: CASSQAGLGGSPLHF

J: TRBJ2-7
size: NA
D: NA
V: TRBV5-4
DNA: TGTGCCAGCAGCTGGGGTGGGGGTCGCGACGAGCAGTACTTC
CDR3: CASSWGGGRDEQYF

J: TRBJ2-2
size: NA
D: TRBD2
V: TRBV5-8
DNA: TGTGCCAGCAGCCCCCGACTAGCGGGAGTAACCGGGGAGCTGTTTTTT
CDR3: CASSPRLAGVTGELFF

J: TRBJ1-5
size: NA
D: TRBD1
V: TRBV5-3
DNA: TGTGCCAGAAGCAGAGACAGGGAGAATCAGCCCCAGCATTTT
CDR3: CARSRDRENQPQHF

J: TRBJ1-6
size: NA
D: NA
V: TRBV27
DNA: TGTGCCAGCAGTTTAACCCCGGTGGTCCAATTGTCCCTCCACTTT
CDR3: CASSLTPVVQLSLHF

J: TRBJ2-3
size: once
D: TRBD1
V: TRBV5-1
DNA: TGCGCCAGCAGCTGGACCGGGACAGACAACACAGATACGCAGTATTTT
CDR3: CASSWTGTDNTDTQYF

J: TRBJ2-7
size: NA
D: TRBD2
V: TRBV11-2
DNA: TGTGCCAGCAGCCCGCCGGGGGAGGGAAACTCCTACGAGCAGTACTTC
CDR3: CASSPPGEGNSYEQYF

J: TRBJ2-5
size: NA
D: NA
V: TRBV6-5
DNA: TGTGCCAGCAGTTACAGGGCGGCGGAGACCCAGTACTTC
CDR3: CASSYRAAETQYF

J: TRBJ2-1
size: NA
D: TRBD1
V: TRBV2
DNA: TGTGCCAGCAGTGAGACAGGGGGCATGGGTGAGCAGTTCTTC
CDR3: CASSETGGMGEQFF

J: TRBJ2-7
size: NA
D: TRBD2
V: TRBV5-8
DNA: TGTGCCAGCAGCTTGCTAGCGGGACCCTACGAGCAGTACTTC
CDR3: CASSLLAGPYEQYF

J: TRBJ2-6
size: NA
D: TRBD1
V: TRBV19
DNA: TGTGCCAGTAAGCAGGGGGCTTACACTGGGGCCAACGTCCTGACTTTC
CDR3: CASKQGAYTGANVLTF

J: TRBJ2-1
size: NA
D: NA
V: TRBV7-2
DNA: TGTGCCAGCAGCTTAGCGGGAGACGGGTACAATGAGCAGTTCTTC
CDR3: CASSLAGDGYNEQFF

J: TRBJ1-1
size: NA
D: NA
V: TRBV2
DNA: TGTGCCAGCAGCTCATCAGCTTGGGGGAACACTGAAGCTTTCTTT
CDR3: CASSSSAWGNTEAFF

J: TRBJ2-1
size: NA
D: TRBD2
V: TRBV29-1
DNA: TGCAGCGGACGGACTAGCGGGCGACTCAATGAGCAGTTCTTC
CDR3: CSGRTSGRLNEQFF

J: TRBJ2-3
size: NA
D: TRBD2
V: TRBV7-9
DNA: TGTGCCAGCAGCCGCGGACTAGCGGGGGACACAGATACGCAGTATTTT
CDR3: CASSRGLAGDTDTQYF

J: TRBJ2-2
size: NA
D: NA
V: TRBV7-9
DNA: TGTGCCAGCAGCCAAGGGGGGGGACAGCGGAACACCGGGGAGCTGTTTTTT
CDR3: CASSQGGGQRNTGELFF

J: TRBJ2-1
size: NA
D: NA
V: TRBV7-2
DNA: TGTGCCAGCAGCTTAGTAAGGGCCCCAGAGCAGTTCTTC
CDR3: CASSLVRAPEQFF

J: TRBJ1-6
size: NA
D: NA
V: TRBV10-3
DNA: TGTGCCATCAGTGAGTCGGGGGCGACACCCCTCCACTTT
CDR3: CAISESGATPLHF

J: TRBJ2-7
size: NA
D: NA
V: TRBV5-1
DNA: TGCGCCAGCAGCTTGGCCAGGGACTTTTCCTACGAGCAGTACTTC
CDR3: CASSLARDFSYEQYF

J: TRBJ2-5
size: NA
D: TRBD2
V: TRBV7-8
DNA: TGTGCCAGCAGTTCGGGACTAGCGGGAGGGCCGTTGGAGACCCAGTACTTC
CDR3: CASSSGLAGGPLETQYF

J: TRBJ2-3
size: NA
D: TRBD2
V: TRBV7-2
DNA: TGTGCCAGCAGCCGCCGACTAGCGGGAGTCACAGATACGCAGTATTTT
CDR3: CASSRRLAGVTDTQYF

J: TRBJ1-2
size: NA
D: TRBD1
V: TRBV27
DNA: TGTGCCAGCAGTAGGACAGGGGCTAACTATGGCTACACCTTC
CDR3: CASSRTGANYGYTF

J: TRBJ2-7
size: once
D: NA
V: TRBV7-9
DNA: TGTGCCAGCAGCTTGTCAGGGGTCTACGAGCAGTACTTC
CDR3: CASSLSGVYEQYF

J: TRBJ2-1
size: NA
D: TRBD2
V: TRBV6-1
DNA: TGTGCCAGCAGTGGAACCGGGACTAGCGGGAGTAGGAATGAGCAGTTCTTC
CDR3: CASSGTGTSGSRNEQFF

J: TRBJ2-7
size: NA
D: TRBD2
V: TRBV27
DNA: TGTGCCAGCAGTTTATACCCCGGGGGGACCTACGAGCAGTACTTC
CDR3: CASSLYPGGTYEQYF

J: TRBJ1-6
size: NA
D: NA
V: TRBV6-5
DNA: TGTGCCAGCAGTTTTCGTAAAGACAGGACCGAATCACCCCTCCACTTT
CDR3: CASSFRKDRTESPLHF

J: TRBJ2-5
size: NA
D: NA
V: TRBV9
DNA: TGTGCCAGCAGCGTAGGTCCTATGGGGGAGACCCAGTACTTC
CDR3: CASSVGPMGETQYF

J: TRBJ2-2
size: NA
D: NA
V: TRBV11-3
DNA: TGTGCCAGCAGCCGAGTCCCCGGGGAGCTGTTTTTT
CDR3: CASSRVPGELFF

J: TRBJ2-7
size: NA
D: TRBD1
V: TRBV23-1
DNA: TGCGCCAGCAGTCAATTCTCCGGGACAGGGAGTTCCTACGAGCAGTACTTC
CDR3: CASSQFSGTGSSYEQYF

J: TRBJ1-4
size: once
D: NA
V: TRBV7-2
DNA: TGTGCCAGCAGCTTAGCAGGGGGGGCAGGGAATGAAAAACTGTTTTTT
CDR3: CASSLAGGAGNEKLFF

J: TRBJ1-2
size: NA
D: NA
V: TRBV10-3
DNA: TGTGCCACCTCCGGGACATCTAACTATGGCTACACCTTC
CDR3: CATSGTSNYGYTF

J: TRBJ2-7
size: NA
D: NA
V: TRBV11-2
DNA: TGTGCCAGCAGCCCTACACAGTACGAGCAGTACTTC
CDR3: CASSPTQYEQYF

J: TRBJ1-2
size: NA
D: NA
V: TRBV5-1
DNA: TGCGCCAGCAGCCTGGGAGGACAGCGATCCGCTAACTATGGCTACACCTTC
CDR3: CASSLGGQRSANYGYTF

J: TRBJ1-3
size: NA
D: NA
V: TRBV12-2
DNA: TGTGCAAGTCGCTTGGAAGACCGCGGCTCTGGAAACACCATATATTTT
CDR3: CASRLEDRGSGNTIYF

J: TRBJ2-7
size: NA
D: NA
V: TRBV10-3
DNA: TGTGCCATCAGTGGTAAGGGGAGTTCCTACGAGCAGTACTTC
CDR3: CAISGKGSSYEQYF

J: TRBJ1-5
size: NA
D: NA
V: TRBV4-3
DNA: TGCGCCAGCAGCCAAGAACCTAATAGCAATCAGCCCCAGCATTTT
CDR3: CASSQEPNSNQPQHF

J: TRBJ2-7
size: NA
D: TRBD2
V: TRBV7-9
DNA: TGTGCCAGCAGCTTAGGGGCAGGCGGGGGCTCCTACGAGCAGTACTTC
CDR3: CASSLGAGGGSYEQYF

J: TRBJ2-2
size: NA
D: TRBD2
V: TRBV28
DNA: TGTGCCAGCAGTTTCGAATTGGCGACTAGCGCCGGGGAGCTGTTTTTT
CDR3: CASSFELATSAGELFF